Shown below are 30 T cell receptor beta chains from a single sample sequenced in a study of identifying expanded T cells in peripheral blood. Measured with immunoSEQ multiplex PCR; TCRdb has only the in-frame clones, and not every one. Found here are some 100,000 clones, roughly 85% of them singletons; the top ten hold roughly a sixth. Material for sequencing was blood. These receptor sequences come from a person aged 18-70 years in good health.

The chain has TRBV5-6 and TRBJ2-5, with no clear D. The germline CDR1 and CDR2 sequences are SGHDT and YYEEEE. The V gene lost 3 bases and the J gene lost 5 bases, with 11 bases spanning the gap. This CDR3 has 13 residues. The CDR3 reads CASSWAMGETQYF. Here the CDR3 DNA reads TGTGCCAGCAGCTGGGCCATGGGGGAGACCCAGTACTTC.

The table lists this clone with a count of one. The chain carries TRBV7-9 and TRBJ2-2; a weak D match, TRBD1 (5 bases). CDR1 is SEHNR and CDR2 is FQNEAQ in the germline V gene (reference sequence). Trimming removed 0 bases from V and 4 bases from J, with 6 bases in between. This CDR3 is built from 14 residues. The CDR3: CASSLARATGELFF. CDR3 nucleotides: TGTGCCAGCAGCTTAGCCAGGGCCACCGGGGAGCTGTTTTTT. The full variable domain, in which reference TRBV7-9 and TRBJ2-2 provide the parts outside the CDR3, is DTGVSQNPRHKITKRGQNVTFRCDPISEHNRLYWYRQTLGQGPEFLTYFQNEAQLEKSRLLSDRFSAERPKGSFSTLEIQRTEQGDSAMYLCASSLARATGELFFGEGSRLTVL.

The chain is built from TRBV10-1 and TRBJ2-1, with 9 bases lining up with TRBD2. Germline V gene data show CDR1 as WNHNN and CDR2 as SYGVQD (reference sequence). The length of the CDR3 is 12 residues. V lost 10 bases to trimming and J lost 13 bases; unmatched junction nucleotides: 11. CDR3 nucleotides: TGCGCCAACAGGCGAGGGGGGACTAGCCAGTTCTTC. It specifies CANRRGGTSQFF.

V and J are TRBV30 and TRBJ1-5; D ambiguous. This CDR3 comprises 15 residues. In germline, CDR1 is GTSNPN, CDR2 SVGIG (reference sequence). V lost 3 bases to trimming and J lost 7 bases, with 19 bases between them. The CDR3 bases are TGTGCCTGGAGGAAGGAAGCGATGGTTAGGCAGCCCCAGCATTTT. Amino acids: CAWRKEAMVRQPQHF.

V gene TRBV30 combines with J gene TRBJ2-1, with unresolved D. The CDR3 spans 11 residues. Germline assignment: CDR1 GTSNPN and CDR2 SVGIG (reference sequence). With 2 bases removed from V and 7 bases from J, the gap between germline ends came to 6 bases. This CDR3 is CAWSMGNEQFF. Here the CDR3 DNA reads TGTGCCTGGAGTATGGGGAATGAGCAGTTCTTC.

This clone was seen just once. J is TRBJ2-4 and V is TRBV15; D might be TRBD1 or TRBD2, each matching 5 bases. V lost 1 base, J lost 0 bases, and 16 bases lay in between. The CDR3 totals 18 residues. Germline CDR1 reads LNHNV; CDR2 reads YYDKDF (reference sequence). CDR3 nucleotide sequence: TGTGCCACCAGCAGAGGAGGGCCAGGACAACTAGCCAAAAACATTCAGTACTTC. Encoded protein: CATSRGGPGQLAKNIQYF.

This chain links TRBV4-3 with TRBJ2-2; no clear D gene. This CDR3 is 15 amino acids long. V lost 1 base and J 0 bases, leaving 6 bases between the germline ends. Germline V CDR1 and CDR2: LGHNA, YSLEER. DNA for the CDR3: TGCGCCAGCAGCCAAGCCTCCGCGAACACCGGGGAGCTGTTTTTT. It encodes CASSQASANTGELFF.

This clone was detected once. The chain employs TRBV6-5 and TRBJ1-1, with D tentatively TRBD1 (6 bases). V was pared by 6 bases and J by 3 bases, with 14 bases between. The V gene's germline CDR1 is MNHEY and CDR2 SVGAGI. The CDR3 covers 14 residues. The CDR3 reads CASSLGALDTEAFF. CDR3 nucleotide sequence: TGTGCCAGCAGCTTGGGGGCGTTGGACACTGAAGCTTTCTTT.

This clone showed up just once. V usage is TRBV7-6 and J usage is TRBJ1-5; D gene ambiguous. Germline-derived CDR1 and CDR2 are SGHVS and FNYEAQ. There are 14 residues in the CDR3. V lost 5 bases to trimming and J lost 3 bases, with 11 bases between them. The CDR3 DNA reads TGTGCCAGCAGCGGTGACGGATCCAATCAGCCCCAGCATTTT. It encodes CASSGDGSNQPQHF.

V is TRBV12-5 and J is TRBJ2-3; D possibly corresponds to TRBD1 (6 bases). There are 14 residues in the CDR3. Trimming left V 4 bases short and J 1 base short, with 9 bases between. The V gene's germline CDR1 is LGHNT and CDR2 FRNRAP. The CDR3 region is CASGYRDGTDTQYF. CDR3 DNA: TGTGCTAGTGGTTACAGGGATGGCACAGATACGCAGTATTTT. Complete variable domain (other parts from reference TRBV12-5 and TRBJ2-3): DARVTQTPRHKVTEMGQEVTMRCQPILGHNTVFWYRQTMMQGLELLAYFRNRAPLDDSGMPKDRFSAEMPDATLATLKIQPSEPRDSAVYFCASGYRDGTDTQYFGPGTRLTVL.

The gene calls are TRBV5-1 and TRBJ1-5; possibly TRBD1 for D (6 bases). The CDR3 is made up of 18 amino acids. The V end lost 4 bases, the J end lost 0 bases, and 20 bases lay between the germline ends. The V gene's germline CDR1 is SGHRS and CDR2 YFSETQ. Written as DNA, the CDR3 is TGCGCCAGCAGCCCACAACCCGGGGGCGTGTATAGCAATCAGCCCCAGCATTTT. As protein: CASSPQPGGVYSNQPQHF. The variable domain in full, completed from reference TRBV5-1 and TRBJ1-5, reads KAGVTQTPRYLIKTRGQQVTLSCSPISGHRSVSWYQQTPGQGLQFLFEYFSETQRNKGNFPGRFSGRQFSNSRSEMNVSTLELGDSALYLCASSPQPGGVYSNQPQHFGDGTRLSIL.

The genes are TRBV4-3 and TRBJ1-6; no definite D call. In germline, CDR1 is LGHNA, CDR2 YSLEER. The CDR3 is 14 amino acids. V was clipped by 0 bases and J by 10 bases, with 10 bases between them. The CDR3 reads CASSQDQVWSPLHF. DNA for the CDR3: TGCGCCAGCAGCCAAGACCAGGTTTGGTCACCCCTCCACTTT.

This chain uses TRBV5-1 with TRBJ1-1; D is possibly TRBD1 (5 bases). Trimming removed 8 bases at V and 8 bases at J, with 25 bases between. Per the germline V gene, CDR1 is SGHRS and CDR2 is YFSETQ. The CDR3 is 15 amino acids. For the CDR3, the DNA is TGCGCCAGTCTTGGTTCACCTTCTTCTCGGGGGGAAGCTTTCTTT. Protein sequence: CASLGSPSSRGEAFF.

The V and J genes are TRBV6-5 and TRBJ1-2; D might be TRBD1 (6 bases). Germline V gene sequence: CDR1 MNHEY, CDR2 SVGAGI. The germline V and J ends were trimmed by 5 bases and 4 bases, with 14 bases remaining between them. The CDR3 extends over 14 amino acids. The CDR3 protein is CASSGQRVPYGYTF. As DNA, the CDR3 is TGTGCCAGCAGTGGACAGAGAGTTCCCTATGGCTACACCTTC.

The rearrangement uses TRBV6-1 and TRBJ1-4, with unresolved D. The V and J ends lost 3 bases and 10 bases respectively, with 6 bases between them. CDR3 length equals 11 residues. Germline lookup yields CDR1 MNHNS and CDR2 SASEGT. The CDR3 DNA reads as TGTGCCAGCAGTGACTGGGTAAAACTGTTTTTT. Its translation: CASSDWVKLFF.

This rearrangement joins TRBV7-9 to TRBJ2-3; weak D call: TRBD2 (6 bases). Germline assignment: CDR1 SEHNR and CDR2 FQNEAQ (reference sequence). Trimming cost V 8 bases and J 1 base, with 22 bases left between them. This CDR3 region has 17 residues. The CDR3 is CASPGTGEVVGTDTQYF. The CDR3 coding sequence is TGTGCCAGCCCTGGGACTGGGGAGGTGGTGGGCACAGATACGCAGTATTTT.

This sequence joins TRBV29-1 and TRBJ1-3; D is unclear. V lost 2 bases to trimming and J lost 8 bases, with 10 bases between them. CDR3 length: 12 residues. The germline CDR1 and CDR2 sequences are SQVTM and ANQGSEA. The CDR3 spells CSVEFGSDTIYF. The CDR3 nucleotides read TGCAGCGTTGAATTTGGTAGTGACACCATATATTTT.

This chain links TRBV5-1 with TRBJ1-1, with D perhaps TRBD1 (6 bases). There are 14 residues in the CDR3. In germline, CDR1 is SGHRS, CDR2 YFSETQ. V was pared by 3 bases and J by 0 bases, with 9 bases between. CDR3 nucleotide sequence: TGCGCCAGCAGCTCCGGACAGATGAACACTGAAGCTTTCTTT. Amino acids: CASSSGQMNTEAFF.

The chain joins TRBV7-8 to TRBJ2-2, with TRBD2 matching 8 bases. The V and J ends lost 1 base and 1 base, in that order; junction bases with no gene match: 2. CDR1 is SGHVS, CDR2 FQNEAQ, per germline. The CDR3 has 16 amino acids. CDR3 DNA: TGTGCCAGCAGCTTAGTGGCGGGGGGGAACACCGGGGAGCTGTTTTTT. Translation gives CASSLVAGGNTGELFF.

In its sample, this clone was seen once. The CDR3 protein is CASSKDRRVRYNEQFF. The CDR3 nucleotides read TGTGCCAGCAGCAAAGATAGGAGGGTAAGGTATAATGAGCAGTTCTTC. This chain uses TRBV21-1 with TRBJ2-1; the listed D gene, TRBD2, was not tested against the DNA. TRBV21-1 is recorded as a pseudogene. This CDR3 comprises 16 residues.

This clone showed up just once. The chain recombines TRBV6-6 with TRBJ2-4; 7 bases match TRBD2. CDR1 is MNHNY, CDR2 SVGAGI, per germline (reference sequence). The CDR3 has 14 amino acids. V shed 0 bases and J 5 bases; nucleotides not matched to a gene: 1. CDR3 protein: CASSYSGGENIQYF. In DNA, the CDR3 is TGTGCCAGCAGTTACTCGGGGGGGGAAAACATTCAGTACTTC.

The J gene is TRBJ1-6, the V gene TRBV10-3, with TRBD1 matching 7 bases. CDR1 is ENHRY and CDR2 is SYGVKD in the germline V gene. CDR3 length: 12 residues. With 11 bases clipped from V and 5 bases from J, the junction kept 3 bases outside the gene matches. CDR3 amino acids: CAAGTDNSPLHF. CDR3 DNA sequence: TGTGCCGCTGGGACAGATAATTCACCCCTCCACTTT.

The genes are TRBV7-9 and TRBJ2-1; D is possibly TRBD2 (5 bases). V was shortened by 3 bases and J by 5 bases, with 14 bases between the two germline ends. The length of the CDR3 is 15 residues. In germline, CDR1 is SEHNR, CDR2 FQNEAQ (reference sequence). CDR3 residues: CASSFGVWGNNEQFF. Here the CDR3 DNA reads TGTGCCAGCAGCTTCGGGGTGTGGGGAAACAATGAGCAGTTCTTC.

The table lists this clone with a few counts. Other DNA sequences of this sample code for an identical CDR3. The V and J genes are TRBV4-3 and TRBJ2-2; tentative D call: TRBD2 (5 bases). There are 14 residues in the CDR3. Germline V gene lookup returns CDR1 LGHNA and CDR2 YSLEER. Trimming took off 1 base at V and 5 bases at J, with 8 bases between the two ends. The chain's CDR3 is CASSQGPGTGELFF. The DNA for the CDR3 is TGCGCCAGCAGCCAAGGGCCGGGAACCGGGGAGCTGTTTTTT.

The genes are TRBV27 and TRBJ1-1; 9 bases are shared with TRBD1. J lost 4 bases, V lost 5 bases, and 11 bases had no gene match. The CDR3 is 16 amino acids. Germline V CDR1 and CDR2: MNHEY, SMNVEV (reference sequence). CDR3: CASSTRTGARSTEAFF. The CDR3 bases are TGTGCCAGCAGTACCCGGACAGGGGCCCGCAGCACTGAAGCTTTCTTT.

This chain joins TRBV25-1 and TRBJ2-1, with D perhaps assigned TRBD1 or TRBD2 (5 bases each). CDR1 and CDR2 (germline): MGHDK, SYGVNS. V was pared by 3 bases and J by 2 bases, with 11 bases between. The CDR3 sequence is 15 residues long. The CDR3 here is CASSDGRDPYNEQFF. The CDR3 DNA reads as TGTGCCAGCAGTGATGGCAGGGACCCCTACAATGAGCAGTTCTTC.

This chain joins TRBV11-2 and TRBJ2-7; 14 nucleotides line up with TRBD2. The CDR3 covers 19 residues. Trimming cost V 1 base and J 0 bases; bases outside gene matches: 8. Germline assignment: CDR1 SGHAT and CDR2 FQNNGV. The CDR3 sequence: CASSLGSGLAGARSYEQYF. CDR3 coding DNA: TGTGCCAGCAGCTTAGGCTCGGGACTAGCGGGGGCCCGCTCCTACGAGCAGTACTTC.

CDR3 sequence (DNA): TGTGCCAGCAGTGAAGCCTGGGTAAACTATGGCTACACCTTC. Translation: CASSEAWVNYGYTF. The chain is built from TRBV6-1 and TRBJ1-2; D unresolved. The CDR3 runs to 14 residues. V was trimmed by 0 bases and J by 2 bases, leaving 7 bases between them. Germline assignment: CDR1 MNHNS and CDR2 SASEGT.

In this sample, this clone turned up once. The V gene is TRBV28, the J gene TRBJ1-1; D is perhaps TRBD1 (6 bases). This CDR3 comprises 14 residues. Trimming took 5 bases from V and 0 from J, leaving 10 bases between them. Looked up from germline, CDR1 is MDHEN and CDR2 is SYDVKM. The CDR3, as DNA: TGTGCCAGCAGTCCCGGGGGGCTGAACACTGAAGCTTTCTTT. Amino acids: CASSPGGLNTEAFF.

This rearrangement joins TRBV5-4 to TRBJ1-3, with D unresolved. Germline V CDR1 and CDR2: SGHNT, YYREEE (reference sequence). V was shortened by 4 bases and J by 0 bases, with 20 bases between the two germline ends. This CDR3 is 18 amino acids long. CDR3 in DNA: TGTGCCAGCAGCAATCAACGGGAGAGACCTAGCTCTGGAAACACCATATATTTT. This translates into CASSNQRERPSSGNTIYF.